This T cell receptor beta chain originates from a study of a mutant IDH1 vaccine in newly diagnosed glioma. Across the study: Vaccinations were initiated 4-6 weeks following radiotherapy alone, or were given together with temozolomide cycles. Most patients had radiochemotherapy with temozolomide before enrollment; others had one alone.

The time point: week 11, during vaccination. The investigators gave 300 ug of mutant IDH1 20-mer peptide in each vaccine dose, together with topical imiquimod. Method: immunoSEQ multiplex PCR; TCRdb's copy keeps in-frame clones and lacks some. The sample has tens of thousands of clones; about 78% are singletons. This CDR3 contains 13 residues. Germline CDR1 SQVTM, CDR2 ANQGSEA. With 6 bases removed from V and 5 bases from J, the gap between germline ends came to 17 bases. As to this clone: Its antigen is not identified.

This chain connects TRBV29-1 to TRBJ2-7, with a weak D call TRBD2 (5 bases). This TCR was sampled from a woman aged 18-29 years with glioma. Sequenced here: PBMCs, sampled from a glioma patient whose treatment included an IDH1 peptide vaccine. CDR3 nucleotide sequence: TGCAGCGTGGACTCATCCCATGCAAACGAGCAGTACTTC. Protein sequence: CSVDSSHANEQYF.